This TCR beta chain was identified in a study of T cell changes during pregnancy in multiple sclerosis. CDR1 is KGHSH, CDR2 LQKENI, per germline. This CDR3 is built from 16 residues. V lost 3 bases, J lost 4 bases, and 9 bases stayed unmatched. The data were produced by immunoSEQ multiplex PCR, yet TCRdb's version contains in-frame clones alone and is incomplete. The sample gives tens of thousands of clones, more than 90% of which show up once; around 0.2% is in the top ten. This rearrangement joins TRBV18 to TRBJ2-7; the match to TRBD1 covers 10 bases. Sequenced here: CD4+ T cells from peripheral blood mononuclear cells, sampled before pregnancy. This receptor was identified in a female donor with multiple sclerosis, enrolled in a pregnancy study. CDR3 sequence (DNA): TGTGCCAGCTCACCTTCGACAGGGGGCAGAGGGTACGAGCAGTACTTC. It specifies CASSPSTGGRGYEQYF.